The sample holds one count of the clone carrying this T cell receptor (beta chain). As yet, its antigen is unknown. Full-length variable regions came from constant-region reverse primers plus semi-nested Nested Universal Primer A PCR. Each CDR3 protein gets one entry after TCRdb re-called the 5' RACE reads with MiXCR. In the table there are about 57,000 distinct CDR3 sequences, about 25% of which are singletons. Trimming cost V 3 bases and J 1 base; bases outside gene matches: 4. The CDR3 runs 14 residues. The germline V gene encodes CDR1 SGHNT and CDR2 YYREEE (reference sequence). The sorted Tregs were CD4+CD25+CD127-/low cells. Overall study results and limits: Greatest tumor Treg TCR overlap was with tumor naive CD4+ cells.

The chain employs TRBV5-4 and TRBJ2-7; 7 bases are shared with TRBD1. What was sequenced was tumor-infiltrating Tregs sorted from the breast tumor. This receptor was obtained from a female donor with breast cancer. The CDR3 region is CASSYGGQSYEQYF. The CDR3 bases are TGTGCCAGCAGCTATGGGGGACAGTCCTACGAGCAGTACTTC. The variable domain in full, completed from reference TRBV5-4 and TRBJ2-7, reads ETGVTQSPTHLIKTRGQQVTLRCSSQSGHNTVSWYQQALGQGPQFIFQYYREEENGRGNFPPRFSGLQFPNYSSELNVNALELDDSALYLCASSYGGQSYEQYFGPGTRLTVT.